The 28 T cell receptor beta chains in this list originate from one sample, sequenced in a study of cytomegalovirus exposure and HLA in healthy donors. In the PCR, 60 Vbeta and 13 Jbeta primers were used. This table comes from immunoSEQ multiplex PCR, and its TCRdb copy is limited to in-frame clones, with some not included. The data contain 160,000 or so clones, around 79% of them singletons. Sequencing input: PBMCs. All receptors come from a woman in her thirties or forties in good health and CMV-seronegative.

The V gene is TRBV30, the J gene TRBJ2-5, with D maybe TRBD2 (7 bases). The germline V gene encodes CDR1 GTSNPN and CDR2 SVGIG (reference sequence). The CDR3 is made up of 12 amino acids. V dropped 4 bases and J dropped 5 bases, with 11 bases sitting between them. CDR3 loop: CAWTGGRETQYF. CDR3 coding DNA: TGTGCCTGGACGGGGGGCCGGGAGACCCAGTACTTC.

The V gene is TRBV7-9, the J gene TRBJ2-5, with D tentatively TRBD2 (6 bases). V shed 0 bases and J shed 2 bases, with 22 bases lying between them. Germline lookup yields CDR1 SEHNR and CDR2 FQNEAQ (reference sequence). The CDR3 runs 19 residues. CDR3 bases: TGTGCCAGCAGCTTAGCGCTAAGGCTCGGGGGATCCCTACAAGAGACCCAGTACTTC. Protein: CASSLALRLGGSLQETQYF.

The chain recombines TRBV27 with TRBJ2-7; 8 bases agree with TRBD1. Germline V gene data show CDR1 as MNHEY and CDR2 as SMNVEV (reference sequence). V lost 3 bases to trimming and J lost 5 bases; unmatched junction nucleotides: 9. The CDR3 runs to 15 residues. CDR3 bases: TGTGCCAGCAGTTTGGGTTTGGACAGGGTCCACGAGCAGTACTTC. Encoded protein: CASSLGLDRVHEQYF.

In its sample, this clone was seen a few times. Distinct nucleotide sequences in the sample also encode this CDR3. The CDR3 DNA reads as TGTGCCAGCAGCTTCTCTAGCTACAATGAGCAGTTCTTC. This sequence encodes CASSFSSYNEQFF. The chain couples TRBV11-3 to TRBJ2-1; D gene uncertain. V gave up 3 bases and J gave up 3 bases, with 6 bases separating them. CDR3 length: 13 residues. The germline gives CDR1 SGHNT, CDR2 YENEEA.

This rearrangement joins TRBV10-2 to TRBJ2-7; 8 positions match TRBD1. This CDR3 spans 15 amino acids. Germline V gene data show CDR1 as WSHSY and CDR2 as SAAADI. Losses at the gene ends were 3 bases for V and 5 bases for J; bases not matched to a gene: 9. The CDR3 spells CASSESGGPWDEQYF. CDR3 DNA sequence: TGCGCCAGCAGTGAATCAGGGGGCCCCTGGGACGAGCAGTACTTC.

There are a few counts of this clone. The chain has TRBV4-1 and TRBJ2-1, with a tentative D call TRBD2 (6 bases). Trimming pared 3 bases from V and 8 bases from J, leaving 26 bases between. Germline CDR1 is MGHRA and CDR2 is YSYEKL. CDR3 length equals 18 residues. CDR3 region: CASSHFAPGTGILDEQFF. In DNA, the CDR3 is TGCGCCAGCAGCCATTTCGCCCCCGGGACTGGGATACTCGATGAGCAGTTCTTC.

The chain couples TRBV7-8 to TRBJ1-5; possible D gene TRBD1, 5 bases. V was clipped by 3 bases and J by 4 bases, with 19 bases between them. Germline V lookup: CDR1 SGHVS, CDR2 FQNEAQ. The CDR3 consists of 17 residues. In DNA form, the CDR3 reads TGTGCCAGCAGCTTCTCAGGGTTCCCCATCGGGAATCAGCCCCAGCATTTT. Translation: CASSFSGFPIGNQPQHF.

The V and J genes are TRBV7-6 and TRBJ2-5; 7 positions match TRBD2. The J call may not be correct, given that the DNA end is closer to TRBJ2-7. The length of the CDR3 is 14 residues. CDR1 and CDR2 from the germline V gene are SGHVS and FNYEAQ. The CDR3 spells CASSSWGGINEQYF. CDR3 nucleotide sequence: TGTGCCAGCAGCTCCTGGGGGGGAATCAACGAGCAGTACTTC.

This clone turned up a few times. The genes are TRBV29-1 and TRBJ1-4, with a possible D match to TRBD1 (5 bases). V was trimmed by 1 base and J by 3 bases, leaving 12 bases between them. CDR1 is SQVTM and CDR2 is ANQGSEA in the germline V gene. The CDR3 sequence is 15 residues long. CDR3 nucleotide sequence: TGCAGCGTTGAAGGGGAGGGGTCCGCTAATGAAAAACTGTTTTTT. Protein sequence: CSVEGEGSANEKLFF. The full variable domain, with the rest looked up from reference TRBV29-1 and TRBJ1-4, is SAVISQKPSRDICQRGTSLTIQCQVDSQVTMMFWYRQQPGQSLTLIATANQGSEATYESGFVIDKFPISRPNLTFSTLTVSNMSPEDSSIYLCSVEGEGSANEKLFFGSGTQLSVL.

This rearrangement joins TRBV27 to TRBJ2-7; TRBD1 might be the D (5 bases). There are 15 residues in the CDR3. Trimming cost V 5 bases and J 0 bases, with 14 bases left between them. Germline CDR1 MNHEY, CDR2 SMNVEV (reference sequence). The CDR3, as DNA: TGTGCCAGCAGTCTTATACAGGTGGGCTCCTACGAGCAGTACTTC. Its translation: CASSLIQVGSYEQYF.

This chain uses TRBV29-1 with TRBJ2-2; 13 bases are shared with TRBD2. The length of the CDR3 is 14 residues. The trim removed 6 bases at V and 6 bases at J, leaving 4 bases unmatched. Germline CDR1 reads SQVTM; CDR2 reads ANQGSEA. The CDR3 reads CSVGLAGVPGELFF. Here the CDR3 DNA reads TGCAGCGTAGGACTAGCGGGAGTACCCGGGGAGCTGTTTTTT.

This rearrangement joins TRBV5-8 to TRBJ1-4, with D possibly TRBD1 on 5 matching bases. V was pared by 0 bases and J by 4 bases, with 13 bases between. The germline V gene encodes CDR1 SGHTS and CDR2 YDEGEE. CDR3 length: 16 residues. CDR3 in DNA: TGTGCCAGCAGCTTGGGTTCGACAGATTTTAATGAAAAACTGTTTTTT. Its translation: CASSLGSTDFNEKLFF.

CDR3 residues: CASSPLGGNTGELFF. The CDR3 nucleotides are TGTGCCAGCAGCCCCTTGGGAGGGAACACCGGGGAGCTGTTTTTT. V gene TRBV9 combines with J gene TRBJ2-2; D may be TRBD2 (6 bases). The CDR3 loop spans 15 amino acids. CDR1 is SGDLS and CDR2 is YYNGEE in the germline V gene. V shed 4 bases and J shed 1 base, with 11 bases lying between them.

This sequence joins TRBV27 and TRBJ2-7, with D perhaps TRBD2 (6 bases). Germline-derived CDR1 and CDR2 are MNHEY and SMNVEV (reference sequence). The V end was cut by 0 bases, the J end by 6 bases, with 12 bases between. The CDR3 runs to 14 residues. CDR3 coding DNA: TGTGCCAGCAGTTTATCCGGCGGAGCGGGCGAGCAGTACTTC. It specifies CASSLSGGAGEQYF.

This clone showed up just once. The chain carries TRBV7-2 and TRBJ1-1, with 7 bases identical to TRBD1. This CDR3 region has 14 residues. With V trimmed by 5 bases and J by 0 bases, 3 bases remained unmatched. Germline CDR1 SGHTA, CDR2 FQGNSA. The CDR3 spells CASSRGQLNTEAFF. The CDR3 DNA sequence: TGTGCCAGCAGCCGGGGACAGTTGAACACTGAAGCTTTCTTT.

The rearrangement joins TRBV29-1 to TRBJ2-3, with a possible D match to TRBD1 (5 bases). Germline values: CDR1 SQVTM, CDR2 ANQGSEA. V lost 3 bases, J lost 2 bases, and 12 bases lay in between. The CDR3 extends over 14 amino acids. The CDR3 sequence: CSVEGHPLTDTQYF. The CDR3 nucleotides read TGCAGCGTTGAGGGGCATCCACTCACAGATACGCAGTATTTT.

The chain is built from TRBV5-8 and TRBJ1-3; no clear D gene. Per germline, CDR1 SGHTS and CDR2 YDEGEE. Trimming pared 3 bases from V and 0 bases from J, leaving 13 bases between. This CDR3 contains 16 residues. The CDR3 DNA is TGTGCCAGCAGCTCACCACTACGGTTCTCTGGAAACACCATATATTTT. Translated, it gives CASSSPLRFSGNTIYF.

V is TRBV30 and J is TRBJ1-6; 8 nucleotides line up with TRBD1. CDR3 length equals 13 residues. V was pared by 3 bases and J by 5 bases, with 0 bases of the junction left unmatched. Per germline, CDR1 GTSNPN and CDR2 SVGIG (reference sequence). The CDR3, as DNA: TGTGCCTGGAGGACAGGGGATAATTCACCCCTCCACTTT. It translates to CAWRTGDNSPLHF.

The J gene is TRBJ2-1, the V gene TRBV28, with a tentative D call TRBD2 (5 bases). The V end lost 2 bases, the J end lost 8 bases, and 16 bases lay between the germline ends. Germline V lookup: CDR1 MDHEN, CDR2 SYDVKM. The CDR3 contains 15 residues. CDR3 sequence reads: CASSLLAGPRDEQFF. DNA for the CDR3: TGTGCCAGCAGTTTACTAGCAGGCCCCCGGGATGAGCAGTTCTTC.

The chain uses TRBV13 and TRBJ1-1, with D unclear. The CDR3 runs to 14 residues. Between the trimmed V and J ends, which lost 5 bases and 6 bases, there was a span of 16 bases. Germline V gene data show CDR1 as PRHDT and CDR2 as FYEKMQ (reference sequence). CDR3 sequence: CASSPRHGNSEAFF. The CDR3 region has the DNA TGTGCCAGCAGCCCACGCCACGGGAATTCTGAAGCTTTCTTT.

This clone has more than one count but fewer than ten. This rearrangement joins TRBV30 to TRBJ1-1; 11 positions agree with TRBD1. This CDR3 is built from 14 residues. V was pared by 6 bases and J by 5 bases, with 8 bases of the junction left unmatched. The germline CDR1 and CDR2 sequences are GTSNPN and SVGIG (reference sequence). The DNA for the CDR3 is TGTGCCTGCGGACAGGGGGCGCGGCTGACTGAAGCTTTCTTT. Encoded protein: CACGQGARLTEAFF.

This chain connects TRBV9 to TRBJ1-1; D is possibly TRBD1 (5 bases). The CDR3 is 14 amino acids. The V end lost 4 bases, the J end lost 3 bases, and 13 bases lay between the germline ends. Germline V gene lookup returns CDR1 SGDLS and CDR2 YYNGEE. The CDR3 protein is CASSLRQKDTEAFF. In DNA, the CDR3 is TGTGCCAGCAGCCTGAGACAGAAAGACACTGAAGCTTTCTTT.

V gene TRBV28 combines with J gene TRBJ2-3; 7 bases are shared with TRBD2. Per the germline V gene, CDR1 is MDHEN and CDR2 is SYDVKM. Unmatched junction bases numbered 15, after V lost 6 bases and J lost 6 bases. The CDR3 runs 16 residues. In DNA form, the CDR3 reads TGTGCCAGCAGCGGCAGGAGGAGCGGGGTGCGGGATACGCAGTATTTT. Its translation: CASSGRRSGVRDTQYF.

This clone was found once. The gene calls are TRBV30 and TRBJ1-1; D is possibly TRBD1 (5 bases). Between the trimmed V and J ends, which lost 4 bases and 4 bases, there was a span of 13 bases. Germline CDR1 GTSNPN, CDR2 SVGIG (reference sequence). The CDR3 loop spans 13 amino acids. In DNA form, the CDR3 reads TGTGCCTGGACGCGGGGGTGGGTCACTGAAGCTTTCTTT. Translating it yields CAWTRGWVTEAFF.

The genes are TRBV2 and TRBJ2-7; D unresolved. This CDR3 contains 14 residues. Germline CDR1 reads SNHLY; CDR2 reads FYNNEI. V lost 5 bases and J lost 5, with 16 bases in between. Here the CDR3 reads CASSPLEGGHEQYF. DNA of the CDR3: TGTGCCAGCAGTCCCCTTGAAGGCGGCCACGAGCAGTACTTC. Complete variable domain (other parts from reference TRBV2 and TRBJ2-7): EPEVTQTPSHQVTQMGQEVILRCVPISNHLYFYWYRQILGQKVEFLVSFYNNEISEKSEIFDDQFSVERPDGSNFTLKIRSTKLEDSAMYFCASSPLEGGHEQYFGPGTRLTVT.

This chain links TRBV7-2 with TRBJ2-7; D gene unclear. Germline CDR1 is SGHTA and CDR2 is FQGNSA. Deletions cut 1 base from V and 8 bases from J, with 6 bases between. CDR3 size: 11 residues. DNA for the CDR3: TGTGCCAGCAGCTTAGGAGGCCAGCAGTACTTC. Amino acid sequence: CASSLGGQQYF.

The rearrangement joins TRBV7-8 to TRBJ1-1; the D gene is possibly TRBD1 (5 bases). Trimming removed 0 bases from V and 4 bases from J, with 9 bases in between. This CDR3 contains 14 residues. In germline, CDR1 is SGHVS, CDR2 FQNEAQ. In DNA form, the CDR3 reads TGTGCCAGCAGCTTAGCCGGGGGGTCCACTGAAGCTTTCTTT. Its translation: CASSLAGGSTEAFF.

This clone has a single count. Here the CDR3 reads CATSSGGLGSYEQYF. Here the CDR3 DNA reads TGTGCCACCAGTTCCGGGGGGCTGGGCTCCTACGAGCAGTACTTC. The gene calls are TRBV15 and TRBJ2-7, with D possibly being TRBD2 (7 bases). The germline gives CDR1 LNHNV, CDR2 YYDKDF (reference sequence). Trimming removed 6 bases at V and 0 bases at J, with 15 bases between. This CDR3 region has 15 residues.